This paragraph reports one T cell receptor beta chain. Germline values: CDR1 MNHEY, CDR2 SMNVEV (reference sequence). V was trimmed by 4 bases and J by 1 base, leaving 17 bases between them. This CDR3 spans 17 amino acids. TCRdb re-called the 5' RACE reads with MiXCR, one entry per CDR3 protein. The sample holds hundreds of thousands of distinct CDR3 sequences; around a sixth are singletons and the top ten take 13%. This specimen comes from a study of identical twins. The sample was also linked to a second study, of T cells expressing NK-cell markers. That source reports: Seven of eight sequenced donors tested HCMV-seropositive; one tested seronegative. It was still unclear whether expanded NKG2C+ T cell clones were HCMV specific.

The TCR originated in a woman younger than 30 in good health. Sequenced: PBMCs. The genes are TRBV27 and TRBJ2-1; D is undetermined. The CDR3 nucleotides read TGTGCCAGCAGTTACTCTGGACGGAAGCTGTCCTACAATGAGCAGTTCTTC. Protein product: CASSYSGRKLSYNEQFF.